The 30 T cell receptor beta chains listed next were all sequenced from one sample in a study of blood T cell repertoires in COVID-19. Assay: immunoSEQ multiplex PCR; the TCRdb copy retains only in-frame clones and omits some. The repertoire includes approximately 190,000 clones, roughly nine tenths of them detected once, and approximately 2.1% sits in the top ten. The source material was peripheral blood. All receptors come from a man in his 70s with active or convalescent COVID-19.

V and J are TRBV5-6 and TRBJ2-7; 7 bases match TRBD1. Germline V lookup: CDR1 SGHDT, CDR2 YYEEEE. V lost 1 base and J lost 3; bases outside the gene matches: 7. CDR3 size: 15 residues. This CDR3 reads CASSLSGGKHYEQYF. CDR3 in DNA: TGTGCCAGCAGCTTGTCAGGGGGTAAACACTACGAGCAGTACTTC.

The chain recombines TRBV29-1 with TRBJ2-7, with D tentatively TRBD1 (6 bases). Trimming removed 6 bases at V and 6 bases at J, with 15 bases between. The length of the CDR3 is 12 residues. Germline CDR1 and CDR2: SQVTM and ANQGSEA. The CDR3 bases are TGCAGCGTAACGACAGGTGCTAGCGAGCAGTACTTC. Protein sequence: CSVTTGASEQYF.

A few counts support this clone. The rearrangement joins TRBV19 to TRBJ1-1; D may be TRBD1 (6 bases). The V gene's germline CDR1 is LNHDA and CDR2 SQIVND (reference sequence). The V end lost 1 base, the J end lost 5 bases, and 17 bases lay between the germline ends. The CDR3 is made up of 16 amino acids. The CDR3 loop reads CASSIVVWGGQTEAFF. CDR3 coding DNA: TGTGCCAGTAGTATAGTTGTATGGGGGGGGCAGACTGAAGCTTTCTTT.

The V call is TRBV3-1 (or the pseudogene TRBV3-2), the J call TRBJ1-1; 7 positions match TRBD1. The germline gives CDR1 LGHDT, CDR2 YNNKEL (reference sequence). V lost 4 bases, J lost 1 base, and 6 bases stayed unmatched. The CDR3 runs to 15 residues. Here the CDR3 DNA reads TGTGCCAGCAGCCCCAGGCCAGGGGGGAACACTGAAGCTTTCTTT. Encoded protein: CASSPRPGGNTEAFF.

The chain is built from TRBV5-1 and TRBJ1-2, with D perhaps TRBD1 (5 bases). Trimming removed 4 bases at V and 8 bases at J, with 18 bases between. The CDR3 totals 14 residues. Germline CDR1 SGHRS, CDR2 YFSETQ. The CDR3 nucleotides read TGCGCCAGCAGCCTGGAGGGAGGGGCTGGAGGCTACACCTTC. Translated, it gives CASSLEGGAGGYTF.

This chain joins TRBV5-1 and TRBJ1-3, with 12 positions matching TRBD1. Germline V gives CDR1 SGHRS, CDR2 YFSETQ. V shed 4 bases and J 3 bases; nucleotides not matched to a gene: 5. The CDR3 has 16 residues. Here the CDR3 reads CASSEGTGGLGNTIYF. The CDR3 region has the DNA TGCGCCAGCAGCGAAGGGACAGGGGGCCTTGGAAACACCATATATTTT.

The chain uses TRBV6-1 and TRBJ1-2; D remains ambiguous. The CDR3 spans 13 residues. The germline V and J ends were trimmed by 3 bases and 8 bases, with 13 bases remaining between them. Germline V lookup: CDR1 MNHNS, CDR2 SASEGT. CDR3 sequence: CASSEGIRAGYTF. CDR3 bases: TGTGCCAGCAGTGAGGGCATCCGAGCCGGCTACACCTTC.

The V and J genes are TRBV3-1 (or the pseudogene TRBV3-2) and TRBJ2-1; 8 bases are shared with TRBD1. Germline lookup yields CDR1 LGHDT and CDR2 YNNKEL (reference sequence). The junction had 7 bases not matched to a gene; V was cut back by 4 bases and J by 5 bases. This CDR3 region has 15 residues. The DNA for the CDR3 is TGTGCCAGCAGCCCCTGGCAGGGGGCGAACAATGAGCAGTTCTTC. Amino acids: CASSPWQGANNEQFF.

The chain has TRBV3-1 (or the pseudogene TRBV3-2) and TRBJ2-5; D is possibly TRBD1 (6 bases). V shed 4 bases and J shed 5 bases, with 17 bases lying between them. Germline lookup yields CDR1 LGHDT and CDR2 YNNKEL (reference sequence). This CDR3 is 15 amino acids long. The CDR3 sequence: CASSPSRGGRETQYF. The CDR3 nucleotides read TGTGCCAGCAGCCCGTCCCGAGGGGGTAGGGAGACCCAGTACTTC.

The rearrangement joins TRBV18 to TRBJ2-3, with TRBD1 matching 9 bases. Germline V gene data show CDR1 as KGHSH and CDR2 as LQKENI. J was trimmed by 0 bases and V by 0 bases; bases with no gene match: 4. CDR3 length: 17 residues. The CDR3 is CASSPPRQGGSTDTQYF. The CDR3 DNA reads as TGTGCCAGCTCACCACCTAGACAGGGGGGGAGCACAGATACGCAGTATTTT.

This clone was seen a single time. The chain is built from TRBV2 and TRBJ1-4; 9 bases align to TRBD1. Germline V gene data show CDR1 as SNHLY and CDR2 as FYNNEI. The V gene end was trimmed by 5 bases and the J gene end by 5 bases; junction bases not matched to a gene: 6. The CDR3 is 15 residues long. Written as DNA, the CDR3 is TGTGCCAGCAGTTGGGGAGGGACAGGGAATGAAAAACTGTTTTTT. Protein sequence: CASSWGGTGNEKLFF.

This rearrangement joins TRBV28 to TRBJ1-6, with 7 bases identical to TRBD1. The trim removed 6 bases at V and 0 bases at J, leaving 11 bases unmatched. Germline values: CDR1 MDHEN, CDR2 SYDVKM. CDR3 length: 18 residues. In nucleotides, the CDR3 is TGTGCCAGCAGCCTCTCCCCGACAGGGAGCTCCTATAATTCACCCCTCCACTTT. Translation: CASSLSPTGSSYNSPLHF.

V and J are TRBV18 and TRBJ1-1; D might be TRBD1 (5 bases). CDR1 is KGHSH, CDR2 LQKENI, per germline. Trimming shortened V by 2 bases and J by 0 bases, and 13 bases separated the two germline ends. This CDR3 has 16 residues. In DNA, the CDR3 is TGTGCCAGCTCACCAAAAGGGGCGGCAATGAACACTGAAGCTTTCTTT. Translated: CASSPKGAAMNTEAFF.

The V and J genes are TRBV29-1 and TRBJ2-1; TRBD2 matches at 11 bases. V gave up 5 bases and J gave up 1 base; unmatched junction bases: 7. The CDR3 is 16 residues long. Germline CDR1 SQVTM, CDR2 ANQGSEA. This CDR3 is CSVTSGTSGSYNEQFF. CDR3 DNA: TGCAGCGTTACTTCCGGGACTAGCGGTTCCTACAATGAGCAGTTCTTC.

V gene TRBV3-1 (or the pseudogene TRBV3-2) combines with J gene TRBJ2-3; D call uncertain. The CDR3 is 14 residues long. In germline, CDR1 is LGHDT, CDR2 YNNKEL (reference sequence). V lost 4 bases to trimming and J lost 2 bases, with 10 bases between them. The CDR3 protein is CASSPLGFTDTQYF. As DNA, the CDR3 is TGTGCCAGCAGCCCGCTGGGCTTCACAGATACGCAGTATTTT.

V and J are TRBV7-9 and TRBJ2-2; 9 bases map to TRBD1. CDR3 length: 14 amino acids. The J segment lost 4 bases and the V segment lost 9 bases, leaving 6 bases of the junction unmatched. The V gene's germline CDR1 is SEHNR and CDR2 FQNEAQ (reference sequence). DNA of the CDR3: TGTGCCAGTCACAGGGGGCGGGTCACCGGGGAGCTGTTTTTT. Protein: CASHRGRVTGELFF.

V and J are TRBV30 and TRBJ2-3; D uncertain. Germline-derived CDR1 and CDR2 are GTSNPN and SVGIG (reference sequence). This CDR3 contains 13 residues. V was cut by 0 bases and J by 3 bases, with 7 bases left in between. The CDR3: CAWSVQSTDTQYF. The CDR3 DNA sequence: TGTGCCTGGAGTGTACAGAGTACAGATACGCAGTATTTT.

The chain joins TRBV3-1 (or the pseudogene TRBV3-2) to TRBJ1-2, with no clear D. V shed 0 bases and J shed 2 bases, with 7 bases lying between them. CDR3 length: 14 amino acids. The V gene's germline CDR1 is LGHDT and CDR2 YNNKEL (reference sequence). Here the CDR3 reads CASSQDRRNYGYTF. Written as DNA, the CDR3 is TGTGCCAGCAGCCAAGATCGCAGGAACTATGGCTACACCTTC.

This clone was detected a few times. The chain couples TRBV14 to TRBJ1-1; a weak D match, TRBD1 (5 bases). The germline gives CDR1 SGHDN, CDR2 FVKESK. Trimming pared 1 base from V and 6 bases from J, leaving 9 bases between. This CDR3 is built from 13 residues. In nucleotides, the CDR3 is TGTGCCAGCAGCCAAGTGGGGCAGGCTGAAGCTTTCTTT. It codes for CASSQVGQAEAFF.

The CDR3 DNA sequence: TGCGCCAGCCAAGGGGCTAACGCAGATACGCAGTATTTT. Encoded protein: CASQGANADTQYF. J is TRBJ2-3 and V is TRBV10-1, with D perhaps TRBD1 (5 bases). CDR3 size: 13 residues. The germline gives CDR1 WNHNN, CDR2 SYGVQD (reference sequence). V dropped 8 bases and J dropped 4 bases, with 13 bases sitting between them.

This rearrangement joins TRBV11-2 to TRBJ1-3, with D hard to call. The CDR3 has 12 residues. Trimming shortened V by 5 bases and J by 4 bases, and 6 bases separated the two germline ends. Germline V gene data show CDR1 as SGHAT and CDR2 as FQNNGV. CDR3 sequence (DNA): TGTGCCAGCAGCCCGGGAGGAAACACCATATATTTT. Protein product: CASSPGGNTIYF.

The gene calls are TRBV19 and TRBJ2-5, with a possible D match to TRBD1 (5 bases). Per the germline V gene, CDR1 is LNHDA and CDR2 is SQIVND (reference sequence). The CDR3 sequence is 14 residues long. The ends were cut back, 1 base at V and 3 bases at J, with 9 bases in the middle. CDR3 protein: CASSIGQGEETQYF. For the CDR3, the DNA is TGTGCCAGTAGTATAGGACAAGGGGAAGAGACCCAGTACTTC.

This clone was seen a few times. The genes are TRBV11-2 and TRBJ1-3, with D tentatively TRBD1 (5 bases). Trimming took off 7 bases at V and 9 bases at J, with 22 bases between the two ends. The CDR3 spans 15 residues. Germline assignment: CDR1 SGHAT and CDR2 FQNNGV. This chain's CDR3 is CASNPDPYRTITIYF. The CDR3 DNA follows: TGTGCCAGCAACCCGGACCCGTACAGGACTATCACCATATATTTT.

The sample holds one count of this clone. CDR3 sequence: CASSLSPPYYEQYF. The CDR3 DNA sequence: TGTGCCAGCAGTTTATCCCCCCCTTACTACGAGCAGTACTTC. The chain recombines TRBV28 with TRBJ2-7, with D unresolved. V was trimmed by 1 base and J by 3 bases, leaving 10 bases between them. The CDR3 consists of 14 residues. Germline assignment: CDR1 MDHEN and CDR2 SYDVKM. The entire variable domain, with the rest obtained from reference TRBV28 and TRBJ2-7, is as follows: DVKVTQSSRYLVKRTGEKVFLECVQDMDHENMFWYRQDPGLGLRLIYFSYDVKMKEKGDIPEGYSVSREKKERFSLILESASTNQTSMYLCASSLSPPYYEQYFGPGTRLTVT.

The chain recombines TRBV23-1 with TRBJ2-7; 7 positions match TRBD2. TRBV23-1 is an ORF, with its function uncertain. The CDR3 has 15 residues. The V segment lost 8 bases and the J segment 5 bases; nucleotides outside the gene matches: 15. CDR3 amino acids: CASGPQVPRGDEQYF. The CDR3 DNA is TGCGCCAGCGGCCCCCAGGTGCCACGGGGGGACGAGCAGTACTTC.

This clone was recorded only once. The junction differs from germline at one of its ends, possibly a read error. The chain uses TRBV7-7 and TRBJ2-1, with 8 bases aligning to TRBD2. The length of the CDR3 is 16 residues. Germline V CDR1 and CDR2: SSHAT, FNYEAQ (reference sequence). CDR3 nucleotides: TGTGCTAGCAGCTTAGCCGGGGGGGACTCCTACAATGAGCAGTTCTTC. Protein sequence: CASSLAGGDSYNEQFF.

A few counts support this clone. The J gene is TRBJ1-6, the V gene TRBV19, with TRBD1 matching over 7 bases. CDR3 length equals 14 residues. Per the germline V gene, CDR1 is LNHDA and CDR2 is SQIVND (reference sequence). Unmatched junction bases numbered 10, after V lost 7 bases and J lost 10 bases. The CDR3 nucleotides read TGTGCCAGTATTGGTTCGACAGGGTCCTCACCCCTCCACTTT. It codes for CASIGSTGSSPLHF.

V and J are TRBV28 and TRBJ2-7, with D possibly matching TRBD1 (5 bases). The CDR3 covers 13 residues. CDR1 and CDR2 from the germline V gene are MDHEN and SYDVKM. Deletions cut 5 bases from V and 6 bases from J, with 14 bases between. For the CDR3, the DNA is TGTGCCAGCAGTGACCAGGGCTGGTTCGAGCAGTACTTC. Its protein is CASSDQGWFEQYF.

The chain links TRBV6-6 to TRBJ2-7, with 9 bases aligning to TRBD1. Looked up from germline, CDR1 is MNHNY and CDR2 is SVGAGI (reference sequence). V gave up 5 bases and J gave up 2 bases; unmatched junction bases: 13. The CDR3 has 17 amino acids. CDR3 amino acids: CASSPNSGQGFPYEQYF. The DNA for the CDR3 is TGTGCCAGCAGTCCCAATTCGGGACAGGGATTTCCCTACGAGCAGTACTTC.

The rearrangement uses TRBV6-2 or TRBV6-3 and TRBJ2-4; perhaps TRBD1 as D (5 bases). The CDR3 length is 15 residues. V was shortened by 2 bases and J by 9 bases, with 17 bases between the two germline ends. CDR1 is MNHEY and CDR2 is SVGEGT in the germline V gene. The CDR3 loop is CASSYIGVGRVIQYF. The CDR3 region has the DNA TGTGCCAGCAGTTACATCGGCGTCGGCAGGGTCATTCAGTACTTC.